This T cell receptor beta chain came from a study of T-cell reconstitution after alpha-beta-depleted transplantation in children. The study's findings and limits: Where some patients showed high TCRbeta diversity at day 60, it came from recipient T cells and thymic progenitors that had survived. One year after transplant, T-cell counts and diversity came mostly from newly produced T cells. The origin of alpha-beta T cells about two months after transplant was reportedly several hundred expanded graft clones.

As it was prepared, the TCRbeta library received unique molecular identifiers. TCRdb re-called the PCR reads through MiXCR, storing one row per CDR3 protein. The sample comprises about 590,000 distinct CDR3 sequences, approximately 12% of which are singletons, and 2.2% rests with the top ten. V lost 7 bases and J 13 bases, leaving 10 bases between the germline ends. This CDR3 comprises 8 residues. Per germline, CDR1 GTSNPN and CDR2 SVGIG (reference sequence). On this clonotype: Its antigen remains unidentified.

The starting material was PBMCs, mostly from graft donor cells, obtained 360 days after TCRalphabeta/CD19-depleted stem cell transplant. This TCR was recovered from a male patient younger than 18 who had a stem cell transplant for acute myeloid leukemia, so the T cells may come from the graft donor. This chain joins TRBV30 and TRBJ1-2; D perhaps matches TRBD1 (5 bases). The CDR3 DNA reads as TGTGCCTTGCAGGGTGGCACCTTC. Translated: CALQGGTF.